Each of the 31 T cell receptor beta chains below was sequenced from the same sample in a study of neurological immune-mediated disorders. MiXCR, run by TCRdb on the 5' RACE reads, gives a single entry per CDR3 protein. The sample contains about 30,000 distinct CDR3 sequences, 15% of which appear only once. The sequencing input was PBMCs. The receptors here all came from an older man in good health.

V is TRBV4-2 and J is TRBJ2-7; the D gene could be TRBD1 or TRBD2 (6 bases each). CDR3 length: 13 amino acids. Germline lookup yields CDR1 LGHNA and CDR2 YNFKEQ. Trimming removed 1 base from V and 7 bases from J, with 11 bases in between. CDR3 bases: TGTGCCAGCAGCCAAGGGAGGGGGAGGGAGCAGTACTTC. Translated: CASSQGRGREQYF.

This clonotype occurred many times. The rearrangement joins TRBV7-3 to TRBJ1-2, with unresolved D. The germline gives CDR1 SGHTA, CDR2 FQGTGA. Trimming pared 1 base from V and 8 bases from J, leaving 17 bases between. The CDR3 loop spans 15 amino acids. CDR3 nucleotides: TGTGCCAGCAGCTTAAACGGGGTTGGCGTTTCGGGCTACACCTTC. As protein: CASSLNGVGVSGYTF.

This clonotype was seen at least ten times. The CDR3 DNA reads TGTGCCAGCAGCCAAGACAGGGGGGATTCACCCCTCCACTTT. This translates into CASSQDRGDSPLHF. This chain connects TRBV3-1 to TRBJ1-6; TRBD1 matches 7 bases. CDR3 length: 14 residues. CDR1 and CDR2 from the germline V gene are LGHDT and YNNKEL (reference sequence). Trimming at V came to 0 bases and at J to 8 bases, leaving 1 base not matched to a gene. The whole variable domain, filled in from reference TRBV3-1 and TRBJ1-6, reads DTAVSQTPKYLVTQMGNDKSIKCEQNLGHDTMYWYKQDSKKFLKIMFSYNNKELIINETVPNRFSPKSPDKAHLNLHINSLELGDSAVYFCASSQDRGDSPLHFGNGTRLTVT.

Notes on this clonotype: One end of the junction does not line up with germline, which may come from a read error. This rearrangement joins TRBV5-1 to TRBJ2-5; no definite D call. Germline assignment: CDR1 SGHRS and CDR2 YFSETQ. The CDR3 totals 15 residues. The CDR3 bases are TGCGCCAGTAGCTTGGCGAGCCAGAGTTTGGAGACCCAGTACTTC. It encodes CASSLASQSLETQYF.

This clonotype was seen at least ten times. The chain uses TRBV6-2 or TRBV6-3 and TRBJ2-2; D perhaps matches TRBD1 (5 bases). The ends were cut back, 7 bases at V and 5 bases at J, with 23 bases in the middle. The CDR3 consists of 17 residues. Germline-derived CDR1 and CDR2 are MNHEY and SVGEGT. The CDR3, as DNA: TGTGCCAGCAAAAAAATTGGGCAGGGAAAGGGGACCGGGGAGCTGTTTTTT. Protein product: CASKKIGQGKGTGELFF.

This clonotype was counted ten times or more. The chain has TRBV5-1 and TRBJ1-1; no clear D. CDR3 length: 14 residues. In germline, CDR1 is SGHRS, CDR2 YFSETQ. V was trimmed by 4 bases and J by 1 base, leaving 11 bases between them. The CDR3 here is CASSLRTANTEAFF. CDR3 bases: TGCGCCAGCAGCCTTAGGACGGCGAACACTGAAGCTTTCTTT.

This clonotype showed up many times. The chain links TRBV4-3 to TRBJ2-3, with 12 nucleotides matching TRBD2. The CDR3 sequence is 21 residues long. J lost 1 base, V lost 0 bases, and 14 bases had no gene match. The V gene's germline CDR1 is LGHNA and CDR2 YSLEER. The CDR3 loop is CASSQDLNWLAGGMRTDTQYF. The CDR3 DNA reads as TGCGCCAGCAGCCAAGATTTAAATTGGCTAGCGGGGGGGATGCGCACAGATACGCAGTATTTT.

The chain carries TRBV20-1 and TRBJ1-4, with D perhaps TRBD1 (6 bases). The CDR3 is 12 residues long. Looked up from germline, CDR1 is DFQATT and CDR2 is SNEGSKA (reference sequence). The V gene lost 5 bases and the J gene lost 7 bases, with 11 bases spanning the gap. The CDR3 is CSAGEGGEKLFF. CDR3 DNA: TGCAGTGCTGGGGAGGGGGGTGAAAAACTGTTTTTT.

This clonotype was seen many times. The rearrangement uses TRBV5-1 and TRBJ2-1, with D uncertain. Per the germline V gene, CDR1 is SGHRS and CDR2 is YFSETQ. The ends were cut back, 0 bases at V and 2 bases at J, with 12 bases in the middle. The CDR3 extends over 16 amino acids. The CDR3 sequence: CASSLVLPIPYNEQFF. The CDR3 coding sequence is TGCGCCAGCAGCTTGGTCCTCCCGATACCCTACAATGAGCAGTTCTTC.

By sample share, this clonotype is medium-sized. CDR3 DNA: TGCAGTGCCACCGGGGGAGACCAGCCCCAGCATTTT. Residues: CSATGGDQPQHF. The chain combines TRBV20-1 with TRBJ1-5, with D possibly TRBD1 on 5 matching bases. V was cut by 6 bases and J by 7 bases, with 13 bases left in between. CDR1 is DFQATT and CDR2 is SNEGSKA in the germline V gene (reference sequence). This CDR3 region has 12 residues.

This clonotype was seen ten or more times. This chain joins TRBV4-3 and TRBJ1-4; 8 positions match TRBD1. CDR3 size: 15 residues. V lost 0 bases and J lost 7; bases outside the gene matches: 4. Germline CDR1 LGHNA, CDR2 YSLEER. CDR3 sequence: CASSQDWTGPEKLFF. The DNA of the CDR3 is TGCGCCAGCAGCCAAGATTGGACAGGGCCTGAAAAACTGTTTTTT.

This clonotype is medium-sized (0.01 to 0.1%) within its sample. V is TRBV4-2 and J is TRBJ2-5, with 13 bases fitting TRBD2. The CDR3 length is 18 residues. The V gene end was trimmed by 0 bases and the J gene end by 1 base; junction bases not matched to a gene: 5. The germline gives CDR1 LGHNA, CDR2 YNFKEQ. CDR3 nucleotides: TGTGCCAGCAGCCAAGAACTAGCGGGGGGGCTCGGCCAAGAGACCCAGTACTTC. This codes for CASSQELAGGLGQETQYF.

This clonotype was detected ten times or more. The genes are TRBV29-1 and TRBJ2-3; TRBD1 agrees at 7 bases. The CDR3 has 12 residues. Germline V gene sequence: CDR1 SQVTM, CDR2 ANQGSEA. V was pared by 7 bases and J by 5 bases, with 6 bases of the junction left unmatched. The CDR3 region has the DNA TGCAGCGGCGAGGGGGCGGAAGATACGCAGTATTTT. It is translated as CSGEGAEDTQYF.

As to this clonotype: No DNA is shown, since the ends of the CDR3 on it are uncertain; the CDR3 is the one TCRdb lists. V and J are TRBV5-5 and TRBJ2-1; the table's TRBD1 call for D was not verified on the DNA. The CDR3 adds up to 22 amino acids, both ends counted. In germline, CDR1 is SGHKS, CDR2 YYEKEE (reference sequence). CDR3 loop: CASSFYICSARDPGRGMNEQFF.

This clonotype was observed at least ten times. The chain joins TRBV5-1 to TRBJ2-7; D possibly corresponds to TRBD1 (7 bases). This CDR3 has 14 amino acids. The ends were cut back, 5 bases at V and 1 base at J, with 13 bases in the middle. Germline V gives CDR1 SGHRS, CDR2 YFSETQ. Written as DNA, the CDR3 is TGCGCCAGCAGGGGCCAGGGGGGATCCTACGAGCAGTACTTC. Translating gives CASRGQGGSYEQYF.

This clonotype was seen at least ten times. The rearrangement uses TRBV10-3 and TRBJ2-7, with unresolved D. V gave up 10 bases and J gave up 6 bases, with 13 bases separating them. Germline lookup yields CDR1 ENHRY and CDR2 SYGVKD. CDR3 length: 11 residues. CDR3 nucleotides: TGTGCCACCGCCCGCCAAGGCGAGCAGTACTTC. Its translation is CATARQGEQYF.

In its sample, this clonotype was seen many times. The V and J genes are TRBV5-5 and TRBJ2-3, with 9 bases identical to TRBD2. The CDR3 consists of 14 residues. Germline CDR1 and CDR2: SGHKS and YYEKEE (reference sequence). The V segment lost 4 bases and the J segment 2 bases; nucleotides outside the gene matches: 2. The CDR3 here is CASSLAGNTDTQYF. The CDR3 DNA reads TGTGCCAGCAGCCTAGCGGGGAACACAGATACGCAGTATTTT.

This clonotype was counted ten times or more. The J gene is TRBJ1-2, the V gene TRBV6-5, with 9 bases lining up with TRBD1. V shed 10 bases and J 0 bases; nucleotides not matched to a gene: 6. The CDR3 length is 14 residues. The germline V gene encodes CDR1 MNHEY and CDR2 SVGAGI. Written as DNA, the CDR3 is TGTGCCACCCGAGGGACAGGGTCTAACTATGGCTACACCTTC. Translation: CATRGTGSNYGYTF.

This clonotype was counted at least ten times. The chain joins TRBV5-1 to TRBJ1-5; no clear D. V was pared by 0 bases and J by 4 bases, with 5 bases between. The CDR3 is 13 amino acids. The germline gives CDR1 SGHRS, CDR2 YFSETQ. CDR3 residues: CASSLGRNQPQHF. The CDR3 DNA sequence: TGCGCCAGCAGCTTGGGCAGGAATCAGCCCCAGCATTTT.

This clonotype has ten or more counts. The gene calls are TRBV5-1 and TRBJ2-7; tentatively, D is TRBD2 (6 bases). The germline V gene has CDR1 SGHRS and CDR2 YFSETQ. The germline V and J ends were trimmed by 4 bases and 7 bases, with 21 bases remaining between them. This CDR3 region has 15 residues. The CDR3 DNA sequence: TGCGCCAGCAGCCCATCCCCCCTTAACGCGGGAGAGCAGTACTTC. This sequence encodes CASSPSPLNAGEQYF.

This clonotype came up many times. The CDR3 reads CASSLAPFRQGKVYEQFF. CDR3 bases: TGTGCCAGCAGCTTGGCGCCTTTTAGGCAGGGAAAGGTTTATGAGCAGTTCTTC. The chain has TRBV5-6 and TRBJ2-1; a possible D gene is TRBD1 (5 bases). CDR1 SGHDT and CDR2 YYEEEE come from the germline V gene. The CDR3 runs to 18 residues. V shed 0 bases and J shed 8 bases, with 24 bases lying between them. Full variable domain (missing parts from reference TRBV5-6 and TRBJ2-1): DAGVTQSPTHLIKTRGQQVTLRCSPKSGHDTVSWYQQALGQGPQFIFQYYEEEERQRGNFPDRFSGHQFPNYSSELNVNALLLGDSALYLCASSLAPFRQGKVYEQFFGPGTRLTVL.

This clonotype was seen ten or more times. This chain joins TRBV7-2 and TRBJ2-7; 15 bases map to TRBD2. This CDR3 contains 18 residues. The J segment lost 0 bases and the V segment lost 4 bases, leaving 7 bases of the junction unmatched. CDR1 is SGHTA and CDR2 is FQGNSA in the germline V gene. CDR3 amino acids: CASSSGLAGGRSSYEQYF. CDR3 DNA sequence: TGTGCCAGCAGCTCTGGACTAGCGGGGGGGCGGAGCTCCTACGAGCAGTACTTC.

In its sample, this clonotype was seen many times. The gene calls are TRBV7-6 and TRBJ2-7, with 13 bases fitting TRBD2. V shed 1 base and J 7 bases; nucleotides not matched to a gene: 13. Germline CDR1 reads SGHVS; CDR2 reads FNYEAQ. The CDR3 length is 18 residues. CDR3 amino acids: CASSLVPTSGGALGEQYF. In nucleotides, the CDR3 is TGTGCCAGCAGCTTAGTGCCCACTAGCGGGGGGGCCCTGGGAGAGCAGTACTTC.

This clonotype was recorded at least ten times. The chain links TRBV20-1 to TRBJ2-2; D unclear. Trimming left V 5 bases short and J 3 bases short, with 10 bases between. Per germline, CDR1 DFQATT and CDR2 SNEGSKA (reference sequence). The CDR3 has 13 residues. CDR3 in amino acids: CSARWADTGELFF. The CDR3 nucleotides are TGCAGTGCTCGGTGGGCCGACACCGGGGAGCTGTTTTTT.

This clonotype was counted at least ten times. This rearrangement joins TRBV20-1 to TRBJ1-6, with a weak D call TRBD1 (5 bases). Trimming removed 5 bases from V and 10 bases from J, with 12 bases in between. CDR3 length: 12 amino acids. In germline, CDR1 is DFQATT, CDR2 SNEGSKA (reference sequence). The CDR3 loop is CSAPLRDSPLHF. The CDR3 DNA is TGCAGTGCTCCTCTCAGGGACTCACCCCTCCACTTT.

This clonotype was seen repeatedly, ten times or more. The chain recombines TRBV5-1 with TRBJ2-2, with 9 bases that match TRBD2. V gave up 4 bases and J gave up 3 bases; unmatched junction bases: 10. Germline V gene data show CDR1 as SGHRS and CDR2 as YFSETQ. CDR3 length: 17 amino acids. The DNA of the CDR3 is TGCGCCAGCAGCCGGCGGCCTAGCGGGGCGGACACCGGGGAGCTGTTTTTT. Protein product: CASSRRPSGADTGELFF.

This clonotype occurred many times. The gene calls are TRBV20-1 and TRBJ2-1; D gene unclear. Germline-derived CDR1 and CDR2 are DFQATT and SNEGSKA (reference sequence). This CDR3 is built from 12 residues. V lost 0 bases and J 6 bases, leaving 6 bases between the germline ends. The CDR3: CSAREGFNEQFF. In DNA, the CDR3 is TGCAGTGCTAGAGAGGGGTTCAATGAGCAGTTCTTC.

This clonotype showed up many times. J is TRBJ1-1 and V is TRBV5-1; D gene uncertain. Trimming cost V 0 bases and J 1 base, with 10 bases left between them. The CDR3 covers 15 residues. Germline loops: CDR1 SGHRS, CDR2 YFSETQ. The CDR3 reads CASSLAAGANTEAFF. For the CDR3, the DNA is TGCGCCAGCAGCTTGGCTGCAGGTGCGAACACTGAAGCTTTCTTT. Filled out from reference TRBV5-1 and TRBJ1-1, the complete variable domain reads KAGVTQTPRYLIKTRGQQVTLSCSPISGHRSVSWYQQTPGQGLQFLFEYFSETQRNKGNFPGRFSGRQFSNSRSEMNVSTLELGDSALYLCASSLAAGANTEAFFGQGTRLTVV.

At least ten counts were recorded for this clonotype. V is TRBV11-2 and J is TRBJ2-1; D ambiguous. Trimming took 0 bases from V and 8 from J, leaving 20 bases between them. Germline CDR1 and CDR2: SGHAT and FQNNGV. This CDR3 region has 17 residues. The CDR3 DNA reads TGTGCCAGCAGCTTAGATGCTGTTGGCGGATCTAACTATGAGCAGTTCTTC. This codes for CASSLDAVGGSNYEQFF.

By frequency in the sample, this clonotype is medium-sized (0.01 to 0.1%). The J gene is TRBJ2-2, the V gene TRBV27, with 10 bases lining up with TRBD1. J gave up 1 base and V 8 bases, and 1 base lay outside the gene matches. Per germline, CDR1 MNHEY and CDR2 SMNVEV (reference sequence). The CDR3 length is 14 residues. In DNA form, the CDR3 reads TGTGCCAGCGGACAGGGGGGGAACACCGGGGAGCTGTTTTTT. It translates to CASGQGGNTGELFF.

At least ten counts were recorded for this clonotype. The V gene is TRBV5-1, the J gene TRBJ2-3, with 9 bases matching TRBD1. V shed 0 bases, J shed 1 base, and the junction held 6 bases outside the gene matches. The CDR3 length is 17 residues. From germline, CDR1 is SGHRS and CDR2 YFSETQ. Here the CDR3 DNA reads TGCGCCAGCAGCTTGGCCGGGACAGGGTGGGGCACAGATACGCAGTATTTT. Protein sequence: CASSLAGTGWGTDTQYF.